This is a list of T cell receptor beta chains from one sample in a study of identical twins. Via MiXCR, TCRdb re-called the 5' RACE reads, giving one row per CDR3 protein. Found here are some 200,000 distinct CDR3 sequences, around 6.9% of them singletons; the top ten hold less than 2%. The same specimen was also included in a second study, on yellow fever vaccine responses in identical twins.

The sequencing sample was made of memory (CD45RO+) T cells sorted from blood. These receptors came from a woman under 30 in good health. Both conserved end residues are part of each CDR3. Each record gives: V gene, J gene, CDR3 protein.

TRBV7-2,TRBJ2-2,CASSLEGHTTGELFF
TRBV7-2,TRBJ2-5,CASSLGAGTAKETQYF
TRBV25-1,TRBJ2-7,CASKGQGHYEQYF
TRBV7-2,TRBJ2-3,CASSFPGAIGTDTQYF
TRBV5-1,TRBJ2-1,CASSLEAGGGEQFF
TRBV5-1,TRBJ2-7,CASSTGQVEPYEQYF
TRBV12-3/TRBV12-4,TRBJ2-2,CASSLSPMDTGGELFF
TRBV5-6,TRBJ2-7,CASSFPGTGGYEQYF
TRBV5-1,TRBJ2-6,CASSLWRGGVSGANVLTF
TRBV12-3/TRBV12-4,TRBJ2-3,CASSFIGGATDTQYF
TRBV20-1,TRBJ2-6,CSPRPTGANVLTF
TRBV12-3/TRBV12-4,TRBJ2-2,CASTLGASVRGELFF
TRBV7-2,TRBJ2-3,CASSLQGAVADTQYF
TRBV3-1,TRBJ2-3,CASSPRGGGITDTQYF
TRBV20-1,TRBJ2-5,CSARPGLAETQYF
TRBV6-1,TRBJ2-3,CASSVDRGRASTDTQYF
TRBV20-1,TRBJ2-1,CSALDRVNEQFF
TRBV7-2,TRBJ2-3,CASSSRRNTDTQYF
TRBV5-6,TRBJ2-3,CASSLDPRGSDTQYF
TRBV7-8,TRBJ2-1,CASSLVGAGDNEQFF
TRBV20-1,TRBJ2-6,CSVQAGANVLTF
TRBV9,TRBJ2-1,CASSVEEIGATSYNEQFF
TRBV12-3/TRBV12-4,TRBJ1-5,CASSAPSGWGDQPQHF
TRBV6-1,TRBJ1-5,CASSEFVDGSNQPQHF
TRBV6-1,TRBJ1-4,CASSPAPGQGNEKLFF
TRBV15,TRBJ2-5,CATAAGGGRETQYF
TRBV7-9,TRBJ1-1,CASSFPGGMNTEAFF
TRBV7-3,TRBJ2-3,CASSFAHGTDTQYF
TRBV29-1,TRBJ1-2,CSVGARRRWSRGYGYTF
TRBV24-1,TRBJ2-1,CATRATKGSSNEQFF
TRBV7-6,TRBJ2-1,CASSLGASGGHNEQFF
TRBV14,TRBJ2-7,CASSPEGHRSYEQYF
TRBV9,TRBJ2-3,CASSQRAASIDTQYF
TRBV7-9,TRBJ2-1,CASSLAGQGVFDEQFF
TRBV18,TRBJ2-7,CASSIGGSYEQYF
TRBV6-1,TRBJ1-6,CASSKRGLSYNSPLHF
TRBV3-1,TRBJ1-4,CASSPRGQGIGEKLFF
TRBV20-1,TRBJ2-1,CSAILAGRYNEQFF
TRBV6-2/TRBV6-3,TRBJ1-5,CASSYYQENQPQHF
TRBV4-2,TRBJ1-1,CASSQEEGGSTEAFF
TRBV5-1,TRBJ1-1,CASSLEEGGYTEAFF
TRBV3-1,TRBJ2-7,CASSQNLEQYF